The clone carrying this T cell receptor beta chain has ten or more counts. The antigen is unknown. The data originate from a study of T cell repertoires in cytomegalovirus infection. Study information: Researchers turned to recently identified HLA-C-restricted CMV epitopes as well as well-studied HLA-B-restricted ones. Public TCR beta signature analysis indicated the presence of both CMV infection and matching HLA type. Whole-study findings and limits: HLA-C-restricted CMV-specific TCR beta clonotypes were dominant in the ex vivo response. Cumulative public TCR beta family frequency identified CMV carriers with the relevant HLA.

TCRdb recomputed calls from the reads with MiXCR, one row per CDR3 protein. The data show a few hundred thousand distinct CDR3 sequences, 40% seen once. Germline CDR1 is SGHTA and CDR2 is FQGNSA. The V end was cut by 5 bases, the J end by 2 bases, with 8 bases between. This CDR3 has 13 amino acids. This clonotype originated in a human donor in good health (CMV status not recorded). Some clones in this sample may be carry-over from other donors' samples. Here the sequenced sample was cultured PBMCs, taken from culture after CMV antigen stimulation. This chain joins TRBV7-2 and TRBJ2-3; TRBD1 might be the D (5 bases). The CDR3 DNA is TGTGCCAGCAGCCTAGGACACACAGATACGCAGTATTTT. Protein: CASSLGHTDTQYF.